The TCR beta chain under discussion was sequenced for a study of cytomegalovirus exposure and HLA in healthy donors. The PCR was carried out with 60 Vbeta primers and 13 Jbeta primers. TCRdb's table, derived via immunoSEQ multiplex PCR, lists solely in-frame clones and lacks some. Its table records some 76,000 clones. This CDR3 comprises 17 residues. CDR1 and CDR2 from the germline V gene are SGHRS and YFSETQ. With V trimmed by 3 bases and J by 4 bases, 12 bases remained unmatched. The sample taken for sequencing was PBMCs. V and J are TRBV5-1 and TRBJ1-1; 10 nucleotides match TRBD1. The sequence came from a female donor in good health and CMV-seropositive. CDR3 coding DNA: TGCGCCAGCAGCTCAACCGGGACAGGGGTCGAGAGCACTGAAGCTTTCTTT. It is translated as CASSSTGTGVESTEAFF.